Listed below are T cell receptor beta chains from one sample, sequenced in a study of blood T cell repertoires in COVID-19. The data were produced by immunoSEQ multiplex PCR, yet TCRdb's version contains in-frame clones alone and is incomplete. This table has approximately 450,000 clones, roughly nine tenths appearing once. The sample consisted of PBMCs or T cells enriched from blood (not recorded which). Receptor source: a woman under 30 with acute COVID-19. Both conserved end residues are part of each CDR3. The D gene is left open where the match is weak. The size entry is marked missing in some rows and otherwise reads once, few, many or a size class.

j_call v_call clone_size d_call cdr3_nt cdr3_aa
TRBJ1-5 TRBV18 - TRBD1 TGTGCCAGCTCCGACAGGGACAATCAGCCCCAGCATTTT CASSDRDNQPQHF
TRBJ2-2 TRBV10-3 - - TGTGCCATCAGTGACGGAAGGGGAAACACCGGGGAGCTGTTTTTT CAISDGRGNTGELFF
TRBJ1-6 TRBV7-2 - - TGTGCCAGCAGCTTAGCTCGGGGGAACAATTCACCCCTCCACTTT CASSLARGNNSPLHF
TRBJ1-2 TRBV29-1 - - TGCAGCGTTGTACAAAGGGAGGGTGGCTACACCTTC CSVVQREGGYTF
TRBJ1-1 TRBV7-9 few TRBD1 TGTGCCAGCAGCTCCCTGGGACAGGAGAACACTGAAGCTTTCTTT CASSSLGQENTEAFF
TRBJ2-5 TRBV6-2/TRBV6-3 - - TGTGCCAGCAGTTACCTCGGGATGGAGACCCAGTACTTC CASSYLGMETQYF
TRBJ1-1 TRBV25-1 - - TGTGCCAGCAGTGAACTCACTAACACTGAAGCTTTCTTT CASSELTNTEAFF
TRBJ2-5 TRBV5-4 once - TGTGCCAGCAGCTTTGGACAGCGCGAGACCCAGTACTTC CASSFGQRETQYF
TRBJ1-2 TRBV3-1/TRBV3-2 once - TGTGCCAGCAGCCAAGATACAGGGTACTATGGCTACACCTTC CASSQDTGYYGYTF
TRBJ2-5 TRBV20-1 - - TGCAGTGTAGGGGGAGAGACCCAGTACTTC CSVGGETQYF
TRBJ1-1 TRBV5-6 - - TGTGCCAGCAGCGTGGACGACATGAACACTGAAGCTTTCTTT CASSVDDMNTEAFF